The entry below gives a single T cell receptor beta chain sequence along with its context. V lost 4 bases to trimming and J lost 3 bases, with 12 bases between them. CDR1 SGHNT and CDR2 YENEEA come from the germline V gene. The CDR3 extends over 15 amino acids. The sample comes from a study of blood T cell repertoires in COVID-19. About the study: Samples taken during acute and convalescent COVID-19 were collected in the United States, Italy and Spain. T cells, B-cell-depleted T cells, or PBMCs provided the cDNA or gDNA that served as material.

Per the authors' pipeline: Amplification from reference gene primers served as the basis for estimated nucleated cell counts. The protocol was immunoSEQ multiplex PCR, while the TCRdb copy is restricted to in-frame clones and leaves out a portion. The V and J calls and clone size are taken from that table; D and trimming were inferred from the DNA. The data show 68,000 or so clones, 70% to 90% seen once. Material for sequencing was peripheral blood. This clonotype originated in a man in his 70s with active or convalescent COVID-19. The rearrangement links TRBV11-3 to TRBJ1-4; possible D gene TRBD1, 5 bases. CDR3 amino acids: CASSSHGGSNEKLFF. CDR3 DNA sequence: TGTGCCAGCAGCTCCCATGGGGGGTCTAATGAAAAACTGTTTTTT.